This TCR beta chain was captured in a study of Tregs in tolerant kidney transplant recipients (dated by TCRdb to between 2018 and 2021). As for the study more broadly: The transplants used related donors along with nonmyeloablative bone marrow transplantation, and in the human trials mixed chimerism was transient. Before combined kidney and bone marrow transplantation, this study identified donor-specific regulatory T cells using TCRbeta sequencing and then followed those same cells after transplant.

This specimen's time point label, per the study, means: blood sample drawn before combined kidney and bone marrow transplant. For bulk CFSE mixed lymphocyte reactions, CFSE-labeled recipient PBMCs were cocultured for approximately six days with irradiated donor PBMCs and were then stained for CD3/CD4/CD8 and FACS-sorted. Patients were several combined kidney and bone marrow transplant recipients from the ITN036ST trial, and only these trial subjects had samples available. Healthy control blood was processed to PBMCs by Ficoll density gradient and cryopreserved, and patient PBMCs were collected before and after transplant. Comment on this clone: It lacks a known antigen. The read ends 3 residues before the CDR3 terminus; that terminus is restored from the germline J gene.

Based on the germline V gene, the CDR1 and CDR2 sequences are LGHNA and YNFKEQ. Taken from cysteine to phenylalanine, the CDR3 has 15 residues. Sequencing covers 36 bases of the CDR3, shown here with the frame starting at base 1. V and J lose 4 bases and 3 bases, and a span of 16 bases separates them. For TCRbeta CDR3 sequencing, genomic DNA from the sorted cells was extracted using the QIAGEN DNeasy Blood and Tissue Kit. High-throughput TCRbeta CDR3 sequencing, which included PCR amplification with bias correction and internal controls, was done commercially through immunoSEQ. The original methods were these. A unique productive TCRbeta sequence was defined by the CDR3 nucleotide sequence when primers matched, and otherwise by the CDR3 amino acid sequence together with the Vbeta and Jbeta genes. A sequence was defined as donor-reactive if the sequence was expanded at least 5-fold in CFSE-low cells compared with unstimulated cells and had a frequency of at least 0.01% in CFSE-low cells. Jensen-Shannon divergence, calculated on the top 100 TCRbeta sequences ranked by frequency, was used to quantify repertoire divergence. When a sample had multiple sequencing runs, each run was corrected for sorting error separately and the runs were then pooled. TCRdb provides this immuneACCESS table in a form limited to in-frame rearrangements. Some clones are lacking; in checked studies, under half of them reflect an unresolved V gene, and why the rest are absent is not known. The V and J calls and clone size come from that table; D and trimming were worked out from the DNA. The sample table gives roughly 3,000 clones. Of the sample, about 5.2% is held by the ten largest clones.

Overall study outcomes, separate from this receptor: In tolerant patients, donor-specific Tregs expanded more than Tregs overall, which suggests antigen-driven rather than nonspecific expansion. Expanding Tregs with activated donor B cells appeared to identify the most biologically relevant and donor-specific TCRbeta repertoire. For some patients the PCR primers changed over time, which made it impossible to compare the samples from those patients at the nucleotide level. Because only a small number of patients were included, the study had limitations, and the results will need to be validated in larger populations as well as under other immunosuppression protocols. Biological reproducibility was not examined directly, but technical replication error appeared to be minimal.

This sequence was found in a human patient who received a combined kidney and bone marrow transplant. The sample consisted of CD8+ T cells from blood cultured with allogeneic cells, taken before the transplant. The sequence is built from TRBV4-2 and TRBJ2-7; the D gene assignment is perhaps TRBD1 or TRBD2, with each matching 5 bases. CDR3 DNA, as far as it was read: TGTGCCAGCAGCCCGCGAGAGGGGCAGTTCTACGAG. This is translated as CASSPREGQFYE. Given in full, the CDR3 is CASSPREGQFYEQYF.